The 17 T cell receptor beta chains below were found in one sample sequenced in a study of blood T cell repertoires in COVID-19. Only in-frame clones appear in the TCRdb table, and some are missing; sequencing was by immunoSEQ multiplex PCR. This repertoire shows about 270,000 clones, more than 70% found once; its top ten account for approximately 3.1%. The sequencing sample was made of peripheral blood. These receptors were obtained from a young woman with acute or convalescent COVID-19.

The chain combines TRBV9 with TRBJ2-7; 7 nucleotides align to TRBD1. J lost 6 bases, V lost 2 bases, and 8 bases had no gene match. There are 14 residues in the CDR3. The V gene's germline CDR1 is SGDLS and CDR2 YYNGEE. CDR3 nucleotides: TGTGCCAGCAGCGTCGAACAGGGGCGCGGCGAGCAGTACTTC. This gives the protein CASSVEQGRGEQYF.

The J gene is TRBJ1-1, the V gene TRBV4-2, with 8 bases aligning to TRBD1. The CDR3 length is 16 residues. J was trimmed by 0 bases and V by 0 bases; bases with no gene match: 3. CDR1 is LGHNA and CDR2 is YNFKEQ in the germline V gene. Here the CDR3 reads CASSQDRGLLNTEAFF. The CDR3 DNA sequence: TGTGCCAGCAGCCAAGACAGGGGGCTATTGAACACTGAAGCTTTCTTT.

The chain carries TRBV5-1 and TRBJ2-7; perhaps TRBD2 as D (6 bases). Germline lookup yields CDR1 SGHRS and CDR2 YFSETQ. V was trimmed by 2 bases and J by 9 bases, leaving 21 bases between them. The CDR3 is made up of 15 amino acids. The CDR3 is CASSLPVSGSPLQYF. CDR3 nucleotides: TGCGCCAGCAGCTTACCCGTTAGCGGAAGCCCCTTGCAGTACTTC.

The genes are TRBV10-1 and TRBJ2-7; D gene ambiguous. V was clipped by 0 bases and J by 6 bases, with 15 bases between them. The CDR3 covers 15 residues. Germline V gene lookup returns CDR1 WNHNN and CDR2 SYGVQD (reference sequence). Here the CDR3 DNA reads TGCGCCAGCAGTGAGTCGTCCCTGGGCAGGCTCGAGCAGTACTTC. Its translation: CASSESSLGRLEQYF.

J is TRBJ1-6 and V is TRBV5-6; TRBD1 matches at 8 bases. Germline V gene data show CDR1 as SGHDT and CDR2 as YYEEEE. The CDR3 covers 15 residues. The trim removed 6 bases at V and 8 bases at J, leaving 10 bases unmatched. DNA of the CDR3: TGTGCCAGCACCATACTGGACAGGGATGATTCACCCCTCCACTTT. This gives the protein CASTILDRDDSPLHF.

The CDR3: CASSFLPGTKETQYF. In nucleotides, the CDR3 is TGTGCCAGCAGCTTCCTCCCGGGTACGAAAGAGACCCAGTACTTC. The chain has TRBV7-6 and TRBJ2-5, with unresolved D. Trimming removed 3 bases at V and 3 bases at J, with 14 bases between. The germline V gene encodes CDR1 SGHVS and CDR2 FNYEAQ. The CDR3 sequence is 15 residues long.

The rearrangement uses TRBV11-3 and TRBJ2-1; D is ambiguous. Trimming took off 0 bases at V and 0 bases at J, with 6 bases between the two ends. CDR3 size: 15 residues. Germline V lookup: CDR1 SGHNT, CDR2 YENEEA. This chain's CDR3 is CASSLEASSYNEQFF. Written as DNA, the CDR3 is TGTGCCAGCAGCTTAGAGGCTAGCTCCTACAATGAGCAGTTCTTC.

The rearrangement links TRBV4-3 to TRBJ2-7, with 10 bases identical to TRBD1. The trim removed 0 bases at V and 4 bases at J, leaving 9 bases unmatched. The CDR3 sequence is 17 residues long. Germline loops: CDR1 LGHNA, CDR2 YSLEER. DNA of the CDR3: TGCGCCAGCAGCCAAGAGGTCGGGGGGGACAGGGGTTACGAGCAGTACTTC. It yields the protein CASSQEVGGDRGYEQYF.

This sequence joins TRBV6-6 and TRBJ2-3, with TRBD1 identical over 9 bases. This CDR3 region has 16 residues. The germline V gene has CDR1 MNHNY and CDR2 SVGAGI (reference sequence). Losses at the gene ends were 5 bases for V and 1 base for J; bases not matched to a gene: 7. The DNA for the CDR3 is TGTGCCAGCAGTAATGGACAGGGGTTAGGCACAGATACGCAGTATTTT. This gives the protein CASSNGQGLGTDTQYF.

This chain links TRBV19 with TRBJ1-4, with D hard to call. Deletions cut 3 bases from V and 0 bases from J, with 5 bases between. The CDR3 contains 14 residues. Germline assignment: CDR1 LNHDA and CDR2 SQIVND (reference sequence). The DNA for the CDR3 is TGTGCCAGTAGTATCGGGGCAACTAATGAAAAACTGTTTTTT. This encodes CASSIGATNEKLFF.

The CDR3 protein is CASSLATGIRFF. Written as DNA, the CDR3 is TGTGCCAGCAGCTTAGCGACAGGGATCCGGTTCTTC. The chain combines TRBV7-9 with TRBJ2-1; 7 nucleotides align to TRBD1. CDR1 SEHNR and CDR2 FQNEAQ come from the germline V gene (reference sequence). The ends lost 0 bases at V and 15 bases at J; junction bases unmatched: 5. The CDR3 sequence is 12 residues long.

This clone showed up just once. The rearrangement joins TRBV9 to TRBJ2-7; 9 positions match TRBD1. The CDR3 loop spans 14 amino acids. V trimming: 4 bases; J trimming: 3 bases; junction bases outside the gene matches: 5. Germline V lookup: CDR1 SGDLS, CDR2 YYNGEE. CDR3 in DNA: TGTGCCAGCAGCATTACAGGGGGCGACTACGAGCAGTACTTC. Its translation: CASSITGGDYEQYF.

This rearrangement joins TRBV25-1 to TRBJ1-1; D gene unclear. The germline V and J ends were trimmed by 6 bases and 0 bases, with 5 bases remaining between them. Germline CDR1 and CDR2: MGHDK and SYGVNS. The CDR3 sequence is 12 residues long. The CDR3 DNA is TGTGCCAGCAGGTCCTTGAACACTGAAGCTTTCTTT. As protein: CASRSLNTEAFF.

A word on this clone: One end of the junction fails to match germline, which may point to a read error. The chain couples TRBV5-5 to TRBJ2-1, with 13 bases fitting TRBD2. The CDR3 is 17 residues long. Germline V gives CDR1 SGHKS, CDR2 YYEKEE (reference sequence). The CDR3 protein is CASTLGLAGRLGNEQFF. In DNA, the CDR3 is TGTGCCAGCACCTTGGGACTAGCGGGAAGGTTGGGTAATGAGCAGTTCTTC.

The gene calls are TRBV24-1 and TRBJ2-2, with 10 bases aligning to TRBD2. With V trimmed by 0 bases and J by 6 bases, 6 bases remained unmatched. The CDR3 runs 17 residues. Germline assignment: CDR1 KGHDR and CDR2 SFDVKD. CDR3 amino acids: CATSDLQSAGGAGELFF. The CDR3 region has the DNA TGTGCCACCAGTGATTTGCAATCAGCGGGAGGGGCCGGGGAGCTGTTTTTT.

V is TRBV7-8 and J is TRBJ1-2; TRBD1 matches at 8 bases. After removal of 1 base from V and 8 bases from J, the junction contained 18 bases not matched to a gene. Germline CDR1 is SGHVS and CDR2 is FQNEAQ. This CDR3 is built from 18 residues. The CDR3 spells CASSLGPAGQDLTMGYTF. The DNA of the CDR3 is TGTGCCAGCAGCTTAGGACCTGCGGGACAGGACCTAACTATGGGCTACACCTTC.

The chain has TRBV9 and TRBJ2-1, with a weak D call TRBD2 (5 bases). This CDR3 is built from 15 residues. CDR1 is SGDLS and CDR2 is YYNGEE in the germline V gene. Trimming removed 2 bases at V and 9 bases at J, with 18 bases between. CDR3 DNA: TGTGCCAGCAGCGTGGGTGGGAGTCTTCGGAGTGAGCAGTTCTTC. Residues: CASSVGGSLRSEQFF. Full variable domain (remainder filled in from reference TRBV9 and TRBJ2-1): DSGVTQTPKHLITATGQRVTLRCSPRSGDLSVYWYQQSLDQGLQFLIQYYNGEERAKGNILERFSAQQFPDLHSELNLSSLELGDSALYFCASSVGGSLRSEQFFGPGTRLTVL.